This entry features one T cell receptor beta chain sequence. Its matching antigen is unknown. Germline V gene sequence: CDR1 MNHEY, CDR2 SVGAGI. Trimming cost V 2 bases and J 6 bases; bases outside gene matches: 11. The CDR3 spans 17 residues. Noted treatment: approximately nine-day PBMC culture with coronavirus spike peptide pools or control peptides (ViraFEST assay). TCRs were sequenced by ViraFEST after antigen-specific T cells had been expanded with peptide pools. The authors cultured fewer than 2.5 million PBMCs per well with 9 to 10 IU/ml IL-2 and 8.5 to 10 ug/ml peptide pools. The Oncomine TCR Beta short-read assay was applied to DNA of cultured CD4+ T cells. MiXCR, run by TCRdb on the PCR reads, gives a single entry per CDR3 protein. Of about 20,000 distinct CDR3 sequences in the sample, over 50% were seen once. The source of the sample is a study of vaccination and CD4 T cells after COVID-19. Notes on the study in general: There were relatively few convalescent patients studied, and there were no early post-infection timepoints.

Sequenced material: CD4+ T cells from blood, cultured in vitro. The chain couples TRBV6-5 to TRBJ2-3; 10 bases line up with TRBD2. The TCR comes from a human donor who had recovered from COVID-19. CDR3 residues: CASSYMASGSAKDTQYF. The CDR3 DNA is TGTGCCAGCAGTTACATGGCTAGCGGGAGCGCCAAGGATACGCAGTATTTT.